The TCR beta chain under discussion was sequenced for a study of OX40 agonist ivuxolimab in advanced cancers. TCRdb keeps only in-frame clones here, not all; method: immunoSEQ multiplex PCR. The sample comprises roughly 6,800 clones, 75% to 80% of which are singletons, and about 19% rests with the top ten. Looked up from germline, CDR1 is MNHNS and CDR2 is SASEGT. CDR3 size: 11 residues. Between the trimmed V and J ends, which lost 7 bases and 4 bases, there was a span of 5 bases. The receptor was derived from an adult with an advanced solid tumor such as melanoma, head and neck, liver or kidney cancer. This chain joins TRBV6-1 and TRBJ1-3; D remains unclear. Sequenced material: CD4+ or CD8+ T cells sorted from blood, taken in a trial of the OX40 agonist ivuxolimab. CDR3 region: CASKGGNTIYF. CDR3 nucleotides: TGTGCCAGCAAAGGCGGAAACACCATATATTTT.